This record covers a single TCR beta chain. Its matching antigen is unknown. Per the germline V gene, CDR1 is SNHLY and CDR2 is FYNNEI. The V gene end was trimmed by 6 bases and the J gene end by 1 base; junction bases not matched to a gene: 3. The CDR3 has 14 residues. This sample is drawn from a study of radiotherapy plus CTLA-4 blockade in lung cancer. Overall study: For roughly 19% of patients, objective responses occurred, and around 31% had disease control. Findings of the study overall: Among reported predictors of response, early blood T cell clone dynamics with interferon-beta performed best. Once radiotherapy plus ipilimumab had been given, TCR clones derived from tumor expanded in blood.

Profiled with immunoSEQ multiplex PCR; TCRdb holds only in-frame clones, not every one. The data show around 56,000 clones, with approximately 80% seen just once and approximately 16% held by the top ten. The V gene is TRBV2, the J gene TRBJ1-2; 9 nucleotides agree with TRBD1. This TCR was sampled from a human donor with non-small cell lung cancer who had a complete response to radiotherapy plus ipilimumab. This material consisted of peripheral blood, taken from a patient treated with radiotherapy plus ipilimumab. CDR3 in DNA: TGTGCCAGCAGCGGGACAGGGAGTAACTATGGCTACACCTTC. This translates into CASSGTGSNYGYTF.